The clone carrying this T cell receptor (beta chain) was recorded many times. Its target is not known. By quantitative 5'-RACE with molecular barcodes, the TCR beta libraries were made. Each CDR3 protein gets one entry after TCRdb re-called the 5' RACE reads with MiXCR. The sample contains just over 150,000 distinct CDR3 sequences, approximately 20% of which appear only once. The data were taken from a study of CD8 T cells in ankylosing spondylitis. Overall study results and limits: Relatively rare in peripheral blood, disease-linked clones were also CD8+. Reportedly, matched ankylosing spondylitis synovial fluid was significantly enriched for disease-linked clones. What appeared characteristic of ankylosing spondylitis blood was a TCR beta motif of seven to nine highly homologous variants.

CDR3 length: 14 amino acids. From germline, CDR1 is SQVTM and CDR2 ANQGSEA. V was clipped by 4 bases and J by 2 bases, with 12 bases between them. The clonotype was recovered from a male donor with ankylosing spondylitis or in good health (not recorded which). The sequenced material came from blood, either unsorted or a sorted T cell fraction (not recorded which). J is TRBJ1-5 and V is TRBV29-1; no definite D call. The CDR3 DNA sequence: TGCAGCGTTGGGGTGGGAGGTGGCAATCAGCCCCAGCATTTT. The encoded protein is CSVGVGGGNQPQHF.